This T cell receptor (beta chain) derives from a study of a mutant IDH1 vaccine in newly diagnosed glioma. Study background: Treated patients were roughly 62% male, roughly 40% female, mean age about 41 years. Therapy received beforehand was radiotherapy, temozolomide, or both, with most patients given both.

Study results and caveats: Changes in top peripheral clonotypes did not appear linked to pseudoprogression.

Described time point: baseline, week 1 (first vaccination visit). Treatment specified: pre-vaccination baseline after standard-of-care therapy. New IDH1-mutant, ATRX-lost WHO grade 3 or 4 astrocytomas occurred in donors. Germline V lookup: CDR1 SGHRS, CDR2 YFSETQ. Trimming took 6 bases from V and 1 from J; bases not matched to a gene: 5. This CDR3 contains 14 residues. Regarding this clone: The antigen is unknown.

Produced via immunoSEQ multiplex PCR; TCRdb's table is partial and in-frame only. The table has about 68,000 clones, 75% to 85% seen once. This TCR was sampled from a man aged 45-65 years with glioma. J is TRBJ2-7 and V is TRBV5-1, with TRBD1 identical over 9 bases. Specimen: PBMCs, collected from a glioma patient treated with radiotherapy, temozolomide or both. DNA for the CDR3: TGCGCCAGCAATATGGGACAGGGATCCTACGAGCAGTACTTC. Its translation is CASNMGQGSYEQYF.